This paragraph covers one T cell receptor (beta chain) sequence. Its antigen is unknown. Germline V gives CDR1 DFQATT, CDR2 SNEGSKA (reference sequence). The V and J ends lost 6 bases and 3 bases, in that order; junction bases with no gene match: 14. The CDR3 runs to 16 residues. The record originates from a study of CD8 T cells in Susac syndrome. Findings and caveats of the study: By the study's own acknowledgment, its TCR sequencing and HLA analysis included relatively few individuals.

Random-hexamer reverse transcription was applied to 0.5 to 1 ug RNA. TCRdb recomputed calls from the immunoSEQ multiplex PCR reads with MiXCR, one row per CDR3 protein. Found here are about 300,000 distinct CDR3 sequences, about nine tenths of them singletons; the top ten hold around 0.2%. This chain joins TRBV20-1 and TRBJ1-1; 9 bases agree with TRBD1. The TCR sequence derives from a human donor with multiple sclerosis. The specimen was CD8+ T cells from PBMCs. Here the CDR3 reads CSALNGGQGLHTEAFF. DNA of the CDR3: TGCAGTGCCCTGAACGGCGGACAGGGGTTACACACTGAAGCTTTCTTT.